One sample yielded the 23 T cell receptor beta chains listed below, sequenced in a study of breast tumors, draining lymph nodes, adjacent tissues. MiXCR, applied by TCRdb to the multiplex PCR reads, yields one record per CDR3 protein. The repertoire holds about 63,000 distinct CDR3 sequences, with 57% as singletons. Input material: breast tumor tissue. The source is a female donor with breast cancer. Some clones in this sample may be carry-over from other donors' samples.

This clonotype is a singleton in its sample. This chain uses TRBV4-1 with TRBJ2-2; 10 positions agree with TRBD1. J was trimmed by 5 bases and V by 0 bases; bases with no gene match: 6. The CDR3 spans 17 residues. The germline CDR1 and CDR2 sequences are MGHRA and YSYEKL. The CDR3 bases are TGCGCCAGCAGCCAAGATCCACCGGGACAGGGGACCGGGGAGCTGTTTTTT. Its translation: CASSQDPPGQGTGELFF.

This clonotype has a count of ten or more. The V gene is TRBV15, the J gene TRBJ2-2, with TRBD1 identical over 8 bases. Germline V gene data show CDR1 as LNHNV and CDR2 as YYDKDF (reference sequence). V lost 4 bases, J lost 6 bases, and 7 bases stayed unmatched. This CDR3 region has 15 residues. For the CDR3, the DNA is TGTGCCACCAGCATCGGACAGGGAGGCGCCGGGGAGCTGTTTTTT. Its protein is CATSIGQGGAGELFF.

This clonotype was observed many times. The chain recombines TRBV3-1 with TRBJ1-2; tentative D call: TRBD1 (5 bases). The CDR3 covers 14 residues. Trimming shortened V by 1 base and J by 4 bases, and 10 bases separated the two germline ends. CDR1 and CDR2 (germline): LGHDT, YNNKEL (reference sequence). CDR3 protein: CASSQGGSGYGYTF. The CDR3 DNA sequence: TGTGCCAGCAGCCAAGGGGGGTCGGGCTATGGCTACACCTTC.

This chain joins TRBV19 and TRBJ1-3; 7 bases line up with TRBD1. The germline CDR1 and CDR2 sequences are LNHDA and SQIVND (reference sequence). The CDR3 sequence is 13 residues long. Losses at the gene ends were 7 bases for V and 3 bases for J; bases not matched to a gene: 3. The CDR3, as DNA: TGTGCCAGTAAAGGGACAGATGGAAACACCATATATTTT. Amino acid sequence: CASKGTDGNTIYF.

Many counts were recorded for this clonotype. This sequence joins TRBV7-3 and TRBJ1-6, with a tentative D call TRBD1 (5 bases). Germline loops: CDR1 SGHTA, CDR2 FQGTGA. CDR3 length equals 13 residues. Deletions cut 4 bases from V and 10 bases from J, with 11 bases between. Here the CDR3 DNA reads TGTGCCAGCAGCTCGGGAAGGGGATCACCCCTCCACTTT. Translating it yields CASSSGRGSPLHF.

The gene calls are TRBV7-2 and TRBJ1-6; 8 positions match TRBD1. CDR3 size: 15 residues. The V gene's germline CDR1 is SGHTA and CDR2 FQGNSA. Trimming at V came to 5 bases and at J to 9 bases, leaving 9 bases not matched to a gene. The chain's CDR3 is CASSTATGVGSPLHF. In DNA, the CDR3 is TGTGCCAGCAGCACAGCGACAGGGGTGGGTTCACCCCTCCACTTT.

This chain links TRBV19 with TRBJ2-1, with 8 bases fitting TRBD2. V was clipped by 7 bases and J by 4 bases; unmatched bases: 6. CDR3 size: 14 residues. Germline lookup yields CDR1 LNHDA and CDR2 SQIVND (reference sequence). CDR3 loop: CASTRTSWYNEQFF. Here the CDR3 DNA reads TGTGCCAGTACCCGGACTAGCTGGTACAATGAGCAGTTCTTC.

This rearrangement joins TRBV20-1 to TRBJ1-2, with D possibly matching TRBD1 (5 bases). This CDR3 spans 12 amino acids. Trimming took 3 bases from V and 6 from J, leaving 11 bases between them. The germline CDR1 and CDR2 sequences are DFQATT and SNEGSKA (reference sequence). CDR3 sequence reads: CSASNGDDGYTF. CDR3 in DNA: TGCAGTGCTAGTAACGGGGACGATGGCTACACCTTC.

V gene TRBV25-1 combines with J gene TRBJ1-3; D unclear. This CDR3 region has 13 residues. Deletions cut 11 bases from V and 0 bases from J, with 11 bases between. Germline lookup yields CDR1 MGHDK and CDR2 SYGVNS. CDR3 amino acids: CAVGQPSGNTIYF. CDR3 bases: TGTGCCGTTGGGCAGCCCTCTGGAAACACCATATATTTT.

At least ten counts were recorded for this clonotype. This chain links TRBV6-1 with TRBJ1-6; D call uncertain. V was trimmed by 0 bases and J by 6 bases, leaving 9 bases between them. The CDR3 has 15 residues. Germline V gives CDR1 MNHNS, CDR2 SASEGT. The CDR3 loop is CASSEASVSNSPLHF. Here the CDR3 DNA reads TGTGCCAGCAGTGAAGCCTCAGTTTCTAATTCACCCCTCCACTTT.

This chain links TRBV24-1 with TRBJ1-1; possibly TRBD1 for D (5 bases). Trimming took 11 bases from V and 4 from J, leaving 19 bases between them. This CDR3 has 14 amino acids. Germline CDR1 reads KGHDR; CDR2 reads SFDVKD. The CDR3 nucleotides are TGTGCCAGCTCACCAGAAAGGGGATTCACTGAAGCTTTCTTT. Translation: CASSPERGFTEAFF.

The chain uses TRBV15 and TRBJ2-5; 7 bases fit TRBD2. Germline V gene lookup returns CDR1 LNHNV and CDR2 YYDKDF (reference sequence). Trimming took 0 bases from V and 1 from J; bases not matched to a gene: 17. This CDR3 contains 20 residues. CDR3: CATSRDGGVGGGEPQETQYF. The CDR3 DNA reads as TGTGCCACCAGCAGAGATGGGGGGGTGGGGGGGGGGGAGCCCCAAGAGACCCAGTACTTC.

At least ten counts were recorded for this clonotype. It is unclear where the CDR3 begins or ends on the DNA, so no DNA is shown, and the CDR3 is as TCRdb lists it. J is TRBJ1-4 and V is TRBV7-2; no check of the table's D call, TRBD1, against the DNA was made. The CDR3 spans 18 amino acids, including both terminal residues. Per the germline V gene, CDR1 is SGHTA and CDR2 is FQGNSA. CDR3 protein: CASSFYICSAGYRDKLFF.

The chain links TRBV5-6 to TRBJ2-7; 8 nucleotides line up with TRBD2. CDR1 is SGHDT, CDR2 YYEEEE, per germline. V shed 0 bases, J shed 2 bases, and the junction held 4 bases outside the gene matches. The CDR3 has 15 amino acids. In DNA form, the CDR3 reads TGTGCCAGCAGCTTGGGAGCGGGAGCCGCCTACGAGCAGTACTTC. Translation: CASSLGAGAAYEQYF.

This clonotype was counted at least ten times. The CDR3 region has the DNA TGCAGTGCTAGACGGCTAGCGGGGGGGCAGGGCGGGGAGCTGTTTTTT. Translation: CSARRLAGGQGGELFF. The V call is TRBV20-1, the J call TRBJ2-2, with TRBD2 matching over 12 bases. The CDR3 has 16 residues. Trimming removed 2 bases from V and 7 bases from J; junction bases left unmatched: 8. Germline loops: CDR1 DFQATT, CDR2 SNEGSKA (reference sequence).

This clonotype was found a few times. This rearrangement joins TRBV2 to TRBJ1-4; D is ambiguous. Trimming left V 3 bases short and J 8 bases short, with 13 bases between. CDR1 is SNHLY, CDR2 FYNNEI, per germline. The CDR3 runs to 14 residues. As DNA, the CDR3 is TGTGCCAGCAGTGAGGGTCCGGAAGAGGAAAAACTGTTTTTT. Its protein is CASSEGPEEEKLFF.

At least ten counts were recorded for this clonotype. This rearrangement joins TRBV20-1 to TRBJ1-5, with TRBD1 matching over 7 bases. V gave up 2 bases and J gave up 2 bases; unmatched junction bases: 3. Germline CDR1 and CDR2: DFQATT and SNEGSKA (reference sequence). CDR3 length: 14 amino acids. The CDR3 loop reads CSARPTGGNQPQHF. The CDR3 nucleotides read TGCAGTGCTAGACCTACAGGGGGCAATCAGCCCCAGCATTTT.

This clonotype has more than one count but fewer than ten. Since a much larger clone is just one base distant, this may be a read error. The chain recombines TRBV6-2 or TRBV6-3 with TRBJ2-7; weak D call: TRBD1 (5 bases). The CDR3 contains 14 residues. V lost 6 bases and J lost 0, with 12 bases in between. CDR1 and CDR2 from the germline V gene are MNHEY and SVGEGT. CDR3 loop: CASRTTGASYEQYF. In DNA form, the CDR3 reads TGTGCCAGCAGAACTACAGGTGCCTCCTACGAGCAGTACTTC.

To note about this clonotype: Since no conserved phenylalanine or tryptophan closes the CDR3, a read error is the likely cause. It is unclear where the CDR3 begins or ends on the DNA, so no DNA is shown, and the CDR3 is as TCRdb lists it. The chain uses TRBV19 and TRBJ2-7; TRBD1 was called by the table and not checked on the DNA. Germline V gene sequence: CDR1 LNHDA, CDR2 SQIVND (reference sequence). The CDR3 length equals 8 residues, ends included. The CDR3 reads CASSLGRA.

Judged by abundance, this clonotype is large (0.1 to 1%). The genes are TRBV5-6 and TRBJ1-6; D call uncertain. Trimming took off 1 base at V and 4 bases at J, with 9 bases between the two ends. The CDR3 covers 15 residues. Looked up from germline, CDR1 is SGHDT and CDR2 is YYEEEE. CDR3 sequence: CASSLMGKYNSPLHF. The DNA of the CDR3 is TGTGCCAGCAGCTTGATGGGGAAATATAATTCACCCCTCCACTTT.

The chain combines TRBV2 with TRBJ1-2; 7 bases agree with TRBD1. The germline gives CDR1 SNHLY, CDR2 FYNNEI. Trimming took 8 bases from V and 7 from J; bases not matched to a gene: 16. There are 15 residues in the CDR3. The CDR3 DNA is TGTGCCAGCCGACCACTGGGACAGCCTGATGGTGGCTACACCTTC. Translated, it gives CASRPLGQPDGGYTF.

This clonotype was detected only a few times. Given a much more abundant clone one base away, this may be a read error. The chain is built from TRBV6-5 and TRBJ2-6; no clear D gene. Trimming cost V 8 bases and J 0 bases, with 11 bases left between them. The CDR3 is made up of 15 amino acids. Germline V gene lookup returns CDR1 MNHEY and CDR2 SVGAGI. CDR3 amino acids: CASPRRRSGANVLTF. The CDR3 nucleotides read TGTGCCAGCCCACGCCGTCGCTCTGGGGCCAACGTCCTGACTTTC.

A word on this clonotype: This CDR3 is missing its conserved last phenylalanine or tryptophan, likely due to a read error. V usage is TRBV20-1 and J usage is TRBJ2-5, with TRBD2 matching 11 bases. Germline loops: CDR1 DFQATT, CDR2 SNEGSKA (reference sequence). V lost 5 bases, J lost 5 bases, and 13 bases stayed unmatched. This CDR3 has 16 amino acids. This CDR3 is CSAYELTSGASETQYV. The CDR3, as DNA: TGCAGTGCTTATGAACTGACTAGCGGGGCGTCGGAGACCCAGTACGTC.